This T cell receptor (beta chain) emerged from a study of vaccination effects on CD4 cells after COVID-19. On the study more broadly: Post-vaccine sampling occurred a median 72 days after the second dose.

CD4+ T cells specific for antigen were expanded with viral peptide pools by the ViraFEST assay before sequencing. Following culture for about ten days, CD4+ T cells were isolated. Each participant was given two doses of one vaccine (BNT162b2 or mRNA-1273). IL-2 at around 9.8 IU/ml and peptides at around 9.1 ug/ml were added to cultured PBMC, around 2.2 million per well. Half-medium changes using IL-2 medium occurred on days 3 and 7. After removal of 3 bases from V and 5 bases from J, the junction contained 3 bases not matched to a gene. This CDR3 region has 14 residues. Germline V CDR1 and CDR2: SSHAT, FNYEAQ (reference sequence). The assay was immunoSEQ multiplex PCR, and TCRdb's table has in-frame clones only and misses some. The data show roughly 27,000 clones, 55% to 85% seen once. A single count supports this clone. No antigen is known for it.

V usage is TRBV7-7 and J usage is TRBJ2-2, with TRBD1 identical over 7 bases. Source: CD4+ T cells from PBMCs cultured with HCoV-NL63 spike peptides, taken after COVID-19 vaccination. This sequence was found in a human donor who received a COVID-19 vaccine. The CDR3 loop reads CASSFGTETGELFF. The CDR3 nucleotides read TGTGCCAGCAGCTTTGGGACAGAAACCGGGGAGCTGTTTTTT.